This entry lists 3 T cell receptor beta chains sequenced from one sample in a study of cytomegalovirus exposure and HLA in healthy donors. The study ran its PCR with 60 Vbeta and 13 Jbeta primers. Data came from immunoSEQ multiplex PCR; TCRdb stores just in-frame clones and leaves some out. The table includes 160,000 or so clones, approximately 80% detected once. Specimen: PBMCs. These receptors were taken from a man aged 45-60 years in good health and CMV-seropositive.

The chain joins TRBV11-2 to TRBJ1-1, with 8 bases fitting TRBD1. Germline trimming cut 5 bases from V and 8 bases from J; bases unmatched to any gene: 4. The CDR3 loop spans 12 amino acids. CDR1 is SGHAT and CDR2 is FQNNGV in the germline V gene. The CDR3 DNA sequence: TGTGCCAGCAGCGGCAGGGGGCCCGAAGCTTTCTTT. This gives the protein CASSGRGPEAFF. The full variable domain, in which reference TRBV11-2 and TRBJ1-1 provide the parts outside the CDR3, is EAGVAQSPRYKIIEKRQSVAFWCNPISGHATLYWYQQILGQGPKLLIQFQNNGVVDDSQLPKDRFSAERLKGVDSTLKIQPAKLEDSAVYLCASSGRGPEAFFGQGTRLTVV.

The rearrangement links TRBV7-9 to TRBJ1-5, with TRBD1 matching over 9 bases. V trimming: 0 bases; J trimming: 7 bases; junction bases outside the gene matches: 4. CDR3 length: 15 amino acids. CDR1 is SEHNR, CDR2 FQNEAQ, per germline (reference sequence). DNA of the CDR3: TGTGCCAGCAGCTTAGCGGAGACAGGGGGACAGCCCCAGCATTTT. Protein product: CASSLAETGGQPQHF.

This clone showed up just once. The chain is built from TRBV4-1 and TRBJ1-3; D uncertain. V was pared by 0 bases and J by 0 bases, with 6 bases between. The germline CDR1 and CDR2 sequences are MGHRA and YSYEKL. The CDR3 is made up of 15 amino acids. The CDR3 reads CASSQDPVSGNTIYF. CDR3 in DNA: TGCGCCAGCAGCCAAGATCCAGTCTCTGGAAACACCATATATTTT.